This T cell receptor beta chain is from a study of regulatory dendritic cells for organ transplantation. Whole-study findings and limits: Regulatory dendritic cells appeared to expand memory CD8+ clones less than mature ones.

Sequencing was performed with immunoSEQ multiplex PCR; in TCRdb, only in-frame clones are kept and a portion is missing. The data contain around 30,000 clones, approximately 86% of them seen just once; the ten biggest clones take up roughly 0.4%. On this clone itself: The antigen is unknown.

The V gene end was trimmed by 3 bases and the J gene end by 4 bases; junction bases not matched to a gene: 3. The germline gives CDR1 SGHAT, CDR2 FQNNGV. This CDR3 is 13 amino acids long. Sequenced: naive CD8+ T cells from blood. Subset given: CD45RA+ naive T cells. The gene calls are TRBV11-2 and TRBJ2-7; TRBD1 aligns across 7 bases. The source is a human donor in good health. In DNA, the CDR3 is TGTGCCAGCAGCTTCGGACAGGCGTACGAGCAGTACTTC. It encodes CASSFGQAYEQYF.